The 19 T cell receptor beta chains below were found in one sample sequenced in a study of response to subunit inactivated influenza vaccine. TCRdb recomputed calls from the RT-PCR reads with MiXCR, one row per CDR3 protein. The sample holds under 850,000 distinct CDR3 sequences, under 20% seen once. The sequences come from PBMCs from blood, collected 4 to 6 days after vaccination. These receptor sequences come from a man aged 50-60 years who received an inactivated influenza vaccine.

The genes are TRBV12-3 or TRBV12-4 and TRBJ1-2; a weak D match, TRBD1 (5 bases). The CDR3 has 15 residues. Trimming stripped 5 bases from V and 4 bases from J, with 17 bases between. The CDR3 DNA is TGTGCCAGCAGTCCGCGGACACAGACCCTCTATGGCTACACCTTC. It translates to CASSPRTQTLYGYTF.

The rearrangement uses TRBV12-3 or TRBV12-4 and TRBJ2-3, with D maybe TRBD2 (6 bases). The V gene lost 2 bases and the J gene lost 2 bases, with 14 bases spanning the gap. The CDR3 covers 16 residues. This CDR3 reads CASSLSGGPVTDTQYF. CDR3 nucleotides: TGTGCCAGCAGTTTAAGTGGAGGGCCTGTCACAGATACGCAGTATTTT.

This clonotype has a handful of counts. The V call is TRBV7-2, the J call TRBJ2-1; D is unclear. The germline gives CDR1 SGHTA, CDR2 FQGNSA. This CDR3 comprises 15 residues. V lost 1 base and J lost 2, with 9 bases in between. For the CDR3, the DNA is TGTGCCAGCAGCTTAGTTGGGGATGCCTACAATGAGCAGTTCTTC. This codes for CASSLVGDAYNEQFF.

This clonotype was seen many times. The chain has TRBV12-3 or TRBV12-4 and TRBJ1-1; D is perhaps TRBD1 (5 bases). This CDR3 has 14 residues. Trimming took off 7 bases at V and 2 bases at J, with 14 bases between the two ends. CDR3 in amino acids: CASNHRRVNTEAFF. Written as DNA, the CDR3 is TGTGCCAGCAACCACAGGCGAGTCAACACTGAAGCTTTCTTT.

The chain couples TRBV5-8 to TRBJ1-2; maybe TRBD1 (5 bases). This CDR3 region has 14 residues. With 1 base removed from V and 3 bases from J, the gap between germline ends came to 10 bases. CDR1 is SGHTS and CDR2 is YDEGEE in the germline V gene. CDR3 amino acids: CASSLLGVDYGYTF. Written as DNA, the CDR3 is TGTGCCAGCAGCTTGTTGGGGGTTGACTATGGCTACACCTTC.

The rearrangement uses TRBV7-9 and TRBJ2-5; unclear D gene. V gave up 7 bases and J gave up 4 bases, with 13 bases separating them. This CDR3 region has 13 residues. CDR1 is SEHNR and CDR2 is FQNEAQ in the germline V gene (reference sequence). The chain's CDR3 is CASTQKRTETQYF. Written as DNA, the CDR3 is TGTGCCAGCACCCAGAAACGGACAGAGACCCAGTACTTC.

This clonotype was picked up a small number of times. V usage is TRBV20-1 and J usage is TRBJ2-3; no clear D. Germline V gene sequence: CDR1 DFQATT, CDR2 SNEGSKA (reference sequence). V was clipped by 0 bases and J by 5 bases, with 15 bases between them. The CDR3 is 15 amino acids. As DNA, the CDR3 is TGCAGTGCTAGAGATGTGGCCGGATTTAGAGATACGCAGTATTTT. Its translation is CSARDVAGFRDTQYF.

The V and J genes are TRBV4-1 and TRBJ2-1; D gene unclear. Between the trimmed V and J ends, which lost 3 bases and 0 bases, there was a span of 9 bases. This CDR3 is 15 amino acids long. Per germline, CDR1 MGHRA and CDR2 YSYEKL. In DNA, the CDR3 is TGCGCCAGCAGCCAGGCCCTAAGCTCCTACAATGAGCAGTTCTTC. It encodes CASSQALSSYNEQFF.

This chain joins TRBV29-1 and TRBJ1-2; a weak D match, TRBD1 (5 bases). Deletions cut 3 bases from V and 2 bases from J, with 10 bases between. Germline assignment: CDR1 SQVTM and CDR2 ANQGSEA. The CDR3 extends over 13 amino acids. The CDR3 is CSVESDTNYGYTF. CDR3 nucleotide sequence: TGCAGCGTTGAGTCGGACACCAACTATGGCTACACCTTC.

Of note for this clonotype: One base away lies a much larger clone, so this may be a sequencing read error. DNA of the CDR3: TGTGCCAGCAGCCAGGGACTAGCGGCGAACACCGGGGAGCTGTTTTTT. This translates into CASSQGLAANTGELFF. The rearrangement uses TRBV3-1 and TRBJ2-2; 11 bases are a match to TRBD2. The junction had 0 bases not matched to a gene; V was cut back by 3 bases and J by 0 bases. The CDR3 sequence is 16 residues long. Germline loops: CDR1 LGHDT, CDR2 YNNKEL (reference sequence).

This clonotype was detected a few times. The chain is built from TRBV11-2 and TRBJ2-1; tentative D call: TRBD1 (6 bases). Per the germline V gene, CDR1 is SGHAT and CDR2 is FQNNGV. The CDR3 has 16 amino acids. V was pared by 6 bases and J by 3 bases, with 18 bases between. The CDR3 loop is CASRQPGGLNYNEQFF. DNA for the CDR3: TGTGCCAGCAGACAACCTGGGGGCCTAAACTACAATGAGCAGTTCTTC. The whole variable domain, remainder taken from reference TRBV11-2 and TRBJ2-1, is EAGVAQSPRYKIIEKRQSVAFWCNPISGHATLYWYQQILGQGPKLLIQFQNNGVVDDSQLPKDRFSAERLKGVDSTLKIQPAKLEDSAVYLCASRQPGGLNYNEQFFGPGTRLTVL.

V usage is TRBV12-3 or TRBV12-4 and J usage is TRBJ2-2, with 7 bases aligning to TRBD1. The length of the CDR3 is 15 residues. J gave up 3 bases and V 10 bases, and 11 bases lay outside the gene matches. The CDR3 DNA reads TGTGCCACCGGTAGACAGGGACCGGACACCGGGGAGCTGTTTTTT. This gives the protein CATGRQGPDTGELFF.

This clonotype was recorded many times. The chain couples TRBV12-3 or TRBV12-4 to TRBJ2-7; D is unresolved. This CDR3 is 13 amino acids long. V lost 5 bases and J lost 2, with 10 bases in between. The CDR3 is CASSPGPAYEQYF. The CDR3 DNA reads as TGTGCCAGCAGTCCTGGACCAGCCTACGAGCAGTACTTC.

The V call is TRBV6-1, the J call TRBJ2-2; no firm D call. CDR1 is MNHNS, CDR2 SASEGT, per germline. CDR3 length: 12 residues. Trimming pared 0 bases from V and 4 bases from J, leaving 0 bases between. DNA of the CDR3: TGTGCCAGCAGTGAAGCCACCGGGGAGCTGTTTTTT. This encodes CASSEATGELFF.

This clonotype was counted between two and nine times. The V gene is TRBV6-5, the J gene TRBJ2-7, with D possibly being TRBD1 or TRBD2 (5 bases each). Trimming removed 0 bases from V and 7 bases from J, with 13 bases in between. The CDR3 spans 14 residues. CDR1 is MNHEY and CDR2 is SVGAGI in the germline V gene. The CDR3 sequence: CASSYSPGPWEQYF. CDR3 sequence (DNA): TGTGCCAGCAGTTACTCCCCGGGACCGTGGGAGCAGTACTTC.

V and J are TRBV19 and TRBJ1-1; D is undetermined. The CDR3 is 19 residues long. Trimming took 0 bases from V and 1 from J, leaving 21 bases between them. Germline V gene data show CDR1 as LNHDA and CDR2 as SQIVND (reference sequence). In DNA, the CDR3 is TGTGCCAGTAGTATAGATGCTGGACGCCGGGCGTTTAAGAACACTGAAGCTTTCTTT. It translates to CASSIDAGRRAFKNTEAFF.

This clonotype turned up a few times. The chain is built from TRBV7-9 and TRBJ1-2; 7 bases match TRBD1. J gave up 4 bases and V 5 bases, and 10 bases lay outside the gene matches. Germline V gene data show CDR1 as SEHNR and CDR2 as FQNEAQ (reference sequence). This CDR3 contains 15 residues. The CDR3 loop is CASSTSGQVAYGYTF. CDR3 nucleotides: TGTGCCAGCAGCACCAGCGGACAGGTCGCCTATGGCTACACCTTC.

This clonotype was counted only a few times. This rearrangement joins TRBV3-1 to TRBJ2-7, with D uncertain. The CDR3 length is 13 residues. Looked up from germline, CDR1 is LGHDT and CDR2 is YNNKEL (reference sequence). The V end lost 1 base, the J end lost 5 bases, and 9 bases lay between the germline ends. CDR3 in DNA: TGTGCCAGCAGCCAAGGACCGCTCCACGAGCAGTACTTC. Its protein is CASSQGPLHEQYF.

There are many counts of this clonotype. V and J are TRBV29-1 and TRBJ2-1, with a weak D call TRBD1 (5 bases). The V and J ends lost 7 bases and 8 bases respectively, with 21 bases between them. Germline V gene data show CDR1 as SQVTM and CDR2 as ANQGSEA. This CDR3 has 14 amino acids. This CDR3 is CSGGSGLSADEQFF. In DNA, the CDR3 is TGCAGCGGGGGATCAGGGTTGTCCGCGGATGAGCAGTTCTTC.